These T cell receptor beta chains were read from a single sample in a study of cytomegalovirus exposure and HLA in healthy donors. The repertoire was sequenced with immunoSEQ multiplex PCR; TCRdb's copy has only in-frame clones and lacks some. The data hold 100,000 to 120,000 clones, with just over 75% observed a single time. Sequenced sample: PBMCs. The receptor source for this set is a man between 25 and 39 years old in good health and CMV-seropositive. Both conserved end residues are part of each CDR3. Each record gives: CDR3 protein, CDR3 DNA, clone size, D gene, J gene, V gene. The D gene is left open where the match is weak. Not all rows give a size; the values are once, few, many and, for expanded clones, a class.

CDR3aa: CASRGQGHNQPQHF
CDR3nt: TGTGCCAGTAGAGGACAGGGACACAATCAGCCCCAGCATTTT
abundance: NA
d_gene: TRBD1
j_gene: TRBJ1-5
v_gene: TRBV19

CDR3aa: CASRLVWGPSTDTQYF
CDR3nt: TGTGCCAGCAGGCTCGTCTGGGGGCCCAGCACAGATACGCAGTATTTT
abundance: few
d_gene: NA
j_gene: TRBJ2-3
v_gene: TRBV5-6

CDR3aa: CASSVRGAGETQYF
CDR3nt: TGTGCCAGCAGCGTAAGGGGAGCGGGGGAGACCCAGTACTTC
abundance: NA
d_gene: TRBD2
j_gene: TRBJ2-5
v_gene: TRBV9

CDR3aa: CASSFDRGRDNEQFF
CDR3nt: TGCGCCAGCAGCTTCGACAGGGGGCGGGACAATGAGCAGTTCTTC
abundance: NA
d_gene: TRBD1
j_gene: TRBJ2-1
v_gene: TRBV5-1

CDR3aa: CASTPPGQYPYEQYF
CDR3nt: TGTGCCAGCACCCCCCCGGGACAGTACCCCTACGAGCAGTACTTC
abundance: NA
d_gene: TRBD1
j_gene: TRBJ2-7
v_gene: TRBV7-8

CDR3aa: CASSPLDRLGNGYTF
CDR3nt: TGTGCCAGCAGTCCCCTAGACAGGTTGGGGAATGGCTACACCTTC
abundance: NA
d_gene: NA
j_gene: TRBJ1-2
v_gene: TRBV6-1

CDR3aa: CASSLAGGQSTQYF
CDR3nt: TGTGCCAGCAGCTTGGCGGGGGGGCAATCTACGCAGTATTTT
abundance: NA
d_gene: TRBD2
j_gene: TRBJ2-3
v_gene: TRBV7-2

CDR3aa: CASRAGTGSYQPQHF
CDR3nt: TGTGCCAGCAGAGCCGGGACAGGTTCGTATCAGCCCCAGCATTTT
abundance: NA
d_gene: TRBD1
j_gene: TRBJ1-5
v_gene: TRBV6-5

CDR3aa: CASSVVQGQLMNTEAFF
CDR3nt: TGTGCCAGCAGCGTAGTTCAAGGACAGCTAATGAACACTGAAGCTTTCTTT
abundance: NA
d_gene: NA
j_gene: TRBJ1-1
v_gene: TRBV9

CDR3aa: CASGPPGLSTDTQYF
CDR3nt: TGTGCCAGCGGACCCCCGGGACTCAGCACAGATACGCAGTATTTT
abundance: NA
d_gene: NA
j_gene: TRBJ2-3
v_gene: TRBV6-6

CDR3aa: CASSQVGGTSFTDTQYF
CDR3nt: TGCGCCAGCAGCCAAGTAGGGGGGACTAGCTTTACAGATACGCAGTATTTT
abundance: NA
d_gene: TRBD2
j_gene: TRBJ2-3
v_gene: TRBV4-1

CDR3aa: CASSQDSNRDTGELFF
CDR3nt: TGCGCCAGCAGCCAAGATTCGAACAGGGACACCGGGGAGCTGTTTTTT
abundance: NA
d_gene: NA
j_gene: TRBJ2-2
v_gene: TRBV4-3

CDR3aa: CASSSGQADYF
CDR3nt: TGTGCCAGCAGCTCAGGACAGGCAGACTATTTC
abundance: NA
d_gene: TRBD1
j_gene: TRBJ2-7
v_gene: TRBV7-9

CDR3aa: CASSPRVLNEQFF
CDR3nt: TGCGCCAGCAGCCCCCGGGTTCTCAATGAGCAGTTCTTC
abundance: NA
d_gene: NA
j_gene: TRBJ2-1
v_gene: TRBV4-3

CDR3aa: CSVEGSGIYEQYF
CDR3nt: TGCAGCGTTGAGGGGTCAGGGATCTACGAGCAGTACTTC
abundance: NA
d_gene: NA
j_gene: TRBJ2-7
v_gene: TRBV29-1

CDR3aa: CASTPGGGGDTQYF
CDR3nt: TGTGCCAGCACTCCGGGGGGGGGAGGAGATACGCAGTATTTT
abundance: NA
d_gene: TRBD2
j_gene: TRBJ2-3
v_gene: TRBV9

CDR3aa: CASSTTGAFGNTIYF
CDR3nt: TGTGCCAGTAGCACGACAGGGGCATTTGGAAACACCATATATTTT
abundance: NA
d_gene: TRBD1
j_gene: TRBJ1-3
v_gene: TRBV19

CDR3aa: CASSVEGTPGYTF
CDR3nt: TGTGCCAGCAGCGTAGAGGGGACTCCTGGCTACACCTTC
abundance: NA
d_gene: NA
j_gene: TRBJ1-2
v_gene: TRBV9

CDR3aa: CASSLYVQETQYF
CDR3nt: TGTGCCAGCAGCCTCTACGTCCAAGAGACCCAGTACTTC
abundance: NA
d_gene: NA
j_gene: TRBJ2-5
v_gene: TRBV28

CDR3aa: CASSFGLAPYEQYF
CDR3nt: TGTGCCAGCAGCTTTGGACTGGCCCCCTACGAGCAGTACTTC
abundance: once
d_gene: NA
j_gene: TRBJ2-7
v_gene: TRBV11-2

CDR3aa: CASSVDGGEQFF
CDR3nt: TGTGCCAGCAGCGTAGATGGGGGCGAGCAGTTCTTC
abundance: NA
d_gene: NA
j_gene: TRBJ2-1
v_gene: TRBV9

CDR3aa: CASSQAPLAVQYF
CDR3nt: TGTGCCAGCAGCCAAGCCCCCCTAGCGGTGCAGTATTTT
abundance: few
d_gene: TRBD2
j_gene: TRBJ2-3
v_gene: TRBV4-2

CDR3aa: CASSPYRNQETQYF
CDR3nt: TGTGCCAGCAGTCCGTACAGGAACCAAGAGACCCAGTACTTC
abundance: NA
d_gene: NA
j_gene: TRBJ2-5
v_gene: TRBV6-5

CDR3aa: CAWKQGSGNTIYF
CDR3nt: TGTGCCTGGAAGCAGGGTTCCGGAAACACCATATATTTT
abundance: NA
d_gene: NA
j_gene: TRBJ1-3
v_gene: TRBV30

CDR3aa: CATTSRRIGNTIYF
CDR3nt: TGTGCCACCACCTCCCGGAGGATCGGAAACACCATATATTTT
abundance: NA
d_gene: NA
j_gene: TRBJ1-3
v_gene: TRBV28

CDR3aa: CASTKGGAALYGYTF
CDR3nt: TGTGCCAGCACGAAAGGGGGGGCCGCCCTCTATGGCTACACCTTC
abundance: once
d_gene: NA
j_gene: TRBJ1-2
v_gene: TRBV2

CDR3aa: CASSPGLLSYEQYF
CDR3nt: TGTGCCAGCAGCCCTGGGCTTCTCTCCTACGAGCAGTACTTC
abundance: NA
d_gene: NA
j_gene: TRBJ2-7
v_gene: TRBV7-6

CDR3aa: CSVVDRNYGYTF
CDR3nt: TGCAGCGTTGTGGACAGAAACTATGGCTACACCTTC
abundance: NA
d_gene: NA
j_gene: TRBJ1-2
v_gene: TRBV29-1

CDR3aa: CASRSSALNYGYTF
CDR3nt: TGTGCCAGCAGATCTTCTGCGTTAAACTATGGCTACACCTTC
abundance: NA
d_gene: NA
j_gene: TRBJ1-2
v_gene: TRBV7-9

CDR3aa: CASSHGDRAAADTQYF
CDR3nt: TGCGCCAGCAGCCATGGCGACAGGGCTGCGGCAGATACGCAGTATTTT
abundance: NA
d_gene: TRBD1
j_gene: TRBJ2-3
v_gene: TRBV4-1

CDR3aa: CASSLDRVGGYTF
CDR3nt: TGTGCCAGCAGCTTAGACAGGGTGGGCGGCTACACCTTC
abundance: NA
d_gene: NA
j_gene: TRBJ1-2
v_gene: TRBV7-8

CDR3aa: CASSRGQGASTDTQYF
CDR3nt: TGTGCCAGCAGCCGTGGACAGGGGGCCTCCACAGATACGCAGTATTTT
abundance: NA
d_gene: TRBD1
j_gene: TRBJ2-3
v_gene: TRBV6-4

CDR3aa: CASSVDSSSYNEQFF
CDR3nt: TGTGCCAGCAGCGTAGATTCGAGCTCCTACAATGAGCAGTTCTTC
abundance: few
d_gene: NA
j_gene: TRBJ2-1
v_gene: TRBV9

CDR3aa: CASSPPGSFSYEQYF
CDR3nt: TGCGCCAGCAGCCCACCGGGTAGTTTCTCCTACGAGCAGTACTTC
abundance: NA
d_gene: NA
j_gene: TRBJ2-7
v_gene: TRBV4-1

CDR3aa: CASSRLTGYGNTIYF
CDR3nt: TGCGCCAGCAGCCGCCTAACAGGGTATGGAAACACCATATATTTT
abundance: few
d_gene: NA
j_gene: TRBJ1-3
v_gene: TRBV4-1

CDR3aa: CASSLGQGNYGYTF
CDR3nt: TGTGCCAGCAGCTTGGGGCAGGGAAACTATGGCTACACCTTC
abundance: NA
d_gene: NA
j_gene: TRBJ1-2
v_gene: TRBV5-6

CDR3aa: CASSLRDRYNEQFF
CDR3nt: TGTGCCAGCTCGCTAAGGGACAGGTACAATGAGCAGTTCTTC
abundance: NA
d_gene: TRBD1
j_gene: TRBJ2-1
v_gene: TRBV18

CDR3aa: CASSPGLLGYTYEQYF
CDR3nt: TGCGCCAGCAGCCCGGGACTCCTGGGATATACCTACGAGCAGTACTTC
abundance: NA
d_gene: NA
j_gene: TRBJ2-7
v_gene: TRBV5-1

CDR3aa: CASQGAAYEQYF
CDR3nt: TGTGCCAGTCAGGGGGCGGCTTACGAGCAGTACTTC
abundance: NA
d_gene: TRBD1
j_gene: TRBJ2-7
v_gene: TRBV27

CDR3aa: CAISESRGGNEQFF
CDR3nt: TGTGCCATCAGTGAGTCAAGGGGGGGGAATGAGCAGTTCTTC
abundance: NA
d_gene: NA
j_gene: TRBJ2-1
v_gene: TRBV10-3

CDR3aa: CASRPGQRKETQYF
CDR3nt: TGTGCCAGCAGGCCGGGACAGCGAAAAGAGACCCAGTACTTC
abundance: NA
d_gene: TRBD1
j_gene: TRBJ2-5
v_gene: TRBV6-4